This TCR beta chain came from a study of cytomegalovirus exposure and HLA in healthy donors. Overall study findings and caveats: Some segments of the V type, notably TRBV6-2 and TRBV6-3, were excluded as indistinguishable.

There are 16 residues in the CDR3. The ends lost 5 bases at V and 2 bases at J; junction bases unmatched: 5. Per the germline V gene, CDR1 is SGHVS and CDR2 is FNYEAQ. PCR employed 60 Vbeta and 13 Jbeta primers. Measured with immunoSEQ multiplex PCR; TCRdb has only the in-frame clones, and not every one. Of 100,000 to 120,000 clones in the sample, over 60% were seen once. Only a few counts were recorded for this clone. The antigen remains unidentified. This chain links TRBV7-6 with TRBJ2-6; 8 nucleotides line up with TRBD1. Specimen: PBMCs. The TCR comes from an older woman in good health and CMV-seropositive. As DNA, the CDR3 is TGTGCCAGCAGCGCGATCAGGGGGCCTGGGGCCAACGTCCTGACTTTC. It encodes CASSAIRGPGANVLTF.